The present T cell receptor beta chain was sequenced within a study of T cell responses to AZD1222 COVID-19 vaccine. Study-wide results and caveats: Reportedly, close to half of spike-specific TCRs are directed against unmutated variant regions.

This CDR3 is 16 amino acids long. Losses at the gene ends were 10 bases for V and 2 bases for J; bases not matched to a gene: 16. Germline CDR1 and CDR2: ENHRY and SYGVKD. Only in-frame clones appear in the TCRdb table, and some are missing; sequencing was by immunoSEQ multiplex PCR. Of approximately 180,000 clones listed, 75% to 90% were seen once; the top ten hold around 3%. Points on this clone: Its antigen is not known.

Sample: peripheral blood, taken on day 0 of AZD1222 vaccination. This receptor was identified in an adult in good health. V and J are TRBV10-3 and TRBJ2-7, with 8 nucleotides matching TRBD2. CDR3 in amino acids: CATRGGYSGGAYEQYF. CDR3 DNA sequence: TGTGCCACTCGGGGGGGCTATAGCGGAGGGGCCTACGAGCAGTACTTC.